The 26 T cell receptor beta chains listed next were all sequenced from one sample in a study of identical twins. TCRdb fed the 5' RACE reads into MiXCR, producing one record per CDR3 protein. Of fewer than 550,000 distinct CDR3 sequences in the sample, 15% are singletons; the top ten hold 0.35% to 0.45%. The same data also went into a second study, on yellow fever vaccine responses in identical twins.

Sequencing was done on a sample of CD4+ T cells sorted from blood. The receptors were gathered from a woman in her late teens or twenties in good health.

This clonotype was seen a handful of times. The rearrangement links TRBV12-3 or TRBV12-4 to TRBJ2-7, with D unclear. The CDR3 extends over 13 amino acids. V was shortened by 6 bases and J by 9 bases, with 18 bases between the two germline ends. The CDR3 region is CASSTRTLNGQYF. Here the CDR3 DNA reads TGTGCCAGCAGCACCCGGACCCTCAACGGGCAGTACTTC.

This clonotype has just a few counts. The chain carries TRBV11-2 and TRBJ2-2; a possible D gene is TRBD2 (6 bases). Trimming shortened V by 0 bases and J by 1 base, and 18 bases separated the two germline ends. Germline loops: CDR1 SGHAT, CDR2 FQNNGV. This CDR3 has 19 amino acids. The CDR3 bases are TGTGCCAGCAGCTTAGATCCCGGGAGACCCCAGAGGAACACCGGGGAGCTGTTTTTT. Protein sequence: CASSLDPGRPQRNTGELFF. Together with reference TRBV11-2 and TRBJ2-2, the CDR3 gives the full variable domain: EAGVAQSPRYKIIEKRQSVAFWCNPISGHATLYWYQQILGQGPKLLIQFQNNGVVDDSQLPKDRFSAERLKGVDSTLKIQPAKLEDSAVYLCASSLDPGRPQRNTGELFFGEGSRLTVL.

The chain is built from TRBV6-2 or TRBV6-3 and TRBJ1-1; 8 bases agree with TRBD1. The CDR3 runs to 14 residues. Germline lookup yields CDR1 MNHEY and CDR2 SVGEGT. The V and J ends lost 2 bases and 6 bases, in that order; junction bases with no gene match: 5. CDR3 sequence (DNA): TGTGCCAGCAGTTACCCAGGGGGCAGGGCTGAAGCTTTCTTT. Translating it yields CASSYPGGRAEAFF.

This sequence joins TRBV20-1 and TRBJ1-1; D remains unclear. CDR3 length: 15 residues. Germline values: CDR1 DFQATT, CDR2 SNEGSKA (reference sequence). Trimming pared 2 bases from V and 5 bases from J, leaving 18 bases between. The CDR3 loop reads CSARRLSRVETEAFF. DNA of the CDR3: TGCAGTGCTAGACGGTTGAGTAGGGTAGAGACTGAAGCTTTCTTT.

This clonotype occurred a few times. The J gene is TRBJ2-2, the V gene TRBV14; D remains unclear. CDR3 length equals 13 residues. Trimming cost V 0 bases and J 6 bases, with 5 bases left between them. Germline V lookup: CDR1 SGHDN, CDR2 FVKESK. The CDR3 nucleotides are TGTGCCAGCAGCCAAGATCTCCCCGGGGAGCTGTTTTTT. This translates into CASSQDLPGELFF.

This clonotype was found many times. The genes are TRBV29-1 and TRBJ2-2, with 8 bases identical to TRBD2. This CDR3 has 14 amino acids. The ends lost 6 bases at V and 1 base at J; junction bases unmatched: 4. The germline CDR1 and CDR2 sequences are SQVTM and ANQGSEA. CDR3: CSVGLAMNTGELFF. CDR3 coding DNA: TGCAGCGTCGGACTAGCCATGAACACCGGGGAGCTGTTTTTT.

At least ten counts were recorded for this clonotype. The gene calls are TRBV20-1 and TRBJ2-5; TRBD2 matches 10 bases. Germline assignment: CDR1 DFQATT and CDR2 SNEGSKA (reference sequence). V dropped 7 bases and J dropped 3; count of bases not matched to a gene: 5. The CDR3 has 13 residues. The CDR3 coding sequence is TGCAGTGTTGGAGGACTAGCGGAAGAGACCCAGTACTTC. It is translated as CSVGGLAEETQYF.

This clonotype has a handful of counts. The gene calls are TRBV24-1 and TRBJ2-3; a weak D match, TRBD2 (5 bases). Germline V gene data show CDR1 as KGHDR and CDR2 as SFDVKD. V was trimmed by 0 bases and J by 9 bases, leaving 6 bases between them. The CDR3 consists of 12 residues. The CDR3 loop reads CATSDLPGTQYF. The CDR3 DNA sequence: TGTGCCACCAGTGATTTGCCGGGGACGCAGTATTTT.

This clonotype was recorded at least ten times. The chain carries TRBV12-3 or TRBV12-4 and TRBJ2-2, with 7 bases identical to TRBD1. V dropped 3 bases and J dropped 5; count of bases not matched to a gene: 6. This CDR3 contains 15 residues. The CDR3 sequence: CASSLRRGLTGELFF. In nucleotides, the CDR3 is TGTGCCAGCAGTTTGAGAAGGGGGCTTACCGGGGAGCTGTTTTTT.

The chain carries TRBV7-3 and TRBJ2-1, with no clear D. V was clipped by 0 bases and J by 4 bases, with 19 bases between them. CDR1 is SGHTA and CDR2 is FQGTGA in the germline V gene. The CDR3 extends over 18 amino acids. The CDR3 protein is CASSLTPLTVSLYNEQFF. The CDR3 DNA reads as TGTGCCAGCAGCTTAACCCCTTTAACTGTGTCTTTATACAATGAGCAGTTCTTC.

The chain combines TRBV19 with TRBJ2-2, with D tentatively TRBD1 or TRBD2 (5 bases each). The CDR3 is 14 amino acids. Trimming removed 9 bases from V and 7 bases from J, with 18 bases in between. In germline, CDR1 is LNHDA, CDR2 SQIVND (reference sequence). CDR3 DNA sequence: TGTGCCAGCACTCTCGCCAGGGACGGCGGGGAGCTGTTTTTT. It translates to CASTLARDGGELFF.

The rearrangement joins TRBV20-1 to TRBJ2-5; perhaps TRBD2 as D (6 bases). This CDR3 spans 13 amino acids. Germline CDR1 and CDR2: DFQATT and SNEGSKA (reference sequence). Trimming stripped 5 bases from V and 2 bases from J, with 12 bases between. For the CDR3, the DNA is TGCAGTGCTGAGACTAGGGGACAAGAGACCCAGTACTTC. This sequence encodes CSAETRGQETQYF.

This chain links TRBV7-9 with TRBJ2-3, with D perhaps being TRBD1 or TRBD2 (6 bases each). The CDR3 sequence is 16 residues long. Germline lookup yields CDR1 SEHNR and CDR2 FQNEAQ (reference sequence). With 5 bases removed from V and 0 bases from J, the gap between germline ends came to 15 bases. Here the CDR3 DNA reads TGTGCCAGCAGCCTCCAAAGGGGGGTAAGCACAGATACGCAGTATTTT. This gives the protein CASSLQRGVSTDTQYF.

This clonotype was detected a few times. The chain is built from TRBV20-1 and TRBJ2-7; 7 positions match TRBD2. The CDR3 is 14 amino acids. Germline CDR1 is DFQATT and CDR2 is SNEGSKA (reference sequence). V shed 4 bases, J shed 3 bases, and the junction held 9 bases outside the gene matches. CDR3 nucleotide sequence: TGCAGTGCTATTGCTAGCGGCGGTGACTACGAGCAGTACGTC. Its protein is CSAIASGGDYEQYV.

This clonotype was observed many times. The rearrangement uses TRBV12-3 or TRBV12-4 and TRBJ1-4; weak D call: TRBD1 (5 bases). V lost 6 bases and J 4 bases, leaving 12 bases between the germline ends. This CDR3 region has 14 residues. Written as DNA, the CDR3 is TGTGCCAGCAGCCCCACAGGCGGTAATGAAAAACTGTTTTTT. Amino acid sequence: CASSPTGGNEKLFF.

J is TRBJ2-1 and V is TRBV7-9; TRBD1 or TRBD2 may be the D gene (6 bases each). CDR1 SEHNR and CDR2 FQNEAQ come from the germline V gene (reference sequence). V lost 5 bases to trimming and J lost 10 bases, with 21 bases between them. CDR3 length: 15 residues. The DNA of the CDR3 is TGTGCCAGCAGCCCTAGGGGGGATACAACAAGAGAGCAGTTCTTC. It translates to CASSPRGDTTREQFF.

V usage is TRBV6-5 and J usage is TRBJ1-4; TRBD1 matches at 9 bases. Germline CDR1 MNHEY, CDR2 SVGAGI. CDR3 length: 14 amino acids. V lost 4 bases and J lost 11; bases outside the gene matches: 8. Here the CDR3 reads CASSSGTGLGKLFF. The CDR3 nucleotides read TGTGCCAGCAGTTCCGGGACAGGGTTGGGCAAACTGTTTTTT.

This clonotype was recorded a few times. The chain recombines TRBV2 with TRBJ2-7; 8 nucleotides align to TRBD2. From germline, CDR1 is SNHLY and CDR2 FYNNEI. The CDR3 totals 13 residues. V trimming: 6 bases; J trimming: 3 bases; junction bases outside the gene matches: 4. CDR3 sequence: CASSSGSDYEQYF. The CDR3 DNA sequence: TGTGCCAGCAGCAGCGGGAGTGACTACGAGCAGTACTTC.

This chain joins TRBV4-1 and TRBJ1-5, with unresolved D. CDR3 size: 13 residues. V dropped 3 bases and J dropped 4 bases, with 7 bases sitting between them. CDR1 is MGHRA, CDR2 YSYEKL, per germline. The CDR3 loop reads CASSHNMNQPQHF. The CDR3 nucleotides read TGCGCCAGCAGCCACAATATGAATCAGCCCCAGCATTTT.

The chain recombines TRBV5-1 with TRBJ2-5, with D tentatively TRBD1 (5 bases). Trimming shortened V by 0 bases and J by 4 bases, and 13 bases separated the two germline ends. Germline assignment: CDR1 SGHRS and CDR2 YFSETQ. CDR3 size: 15 residues. The CDR3 sequence: CASSLALGVAETQYF. Written as DNA, the CDR3 is TGCGCCAGCAGCTTGGCCTTAGGGGTAGCAGAGACCCAGTACTTC. Full variable domain (rest looked up from reference TRBV5-1 and TRBJ2-5): KAGVTQTPRYLIKTRGQQVTLSCSPISGHRSVSWYQQTPGQGLQFLFEYFSETQRNKGNFPGRFSGRQFSNSRSEMNVSTLELGDSALYLCASSLALGVAETQYFGPGTRLLVL.

This clonotype was detected only once. This chain joins TRBV3-1 and TRBJ2-3, with a tentative D call TRBD2 (5 bases). CDR1 is LGHDT and CDR2 is YNNKEL in the germline V gene (reference sequence). This CDR3 region has 16 residues. V dropped 4 bases and J dropped 6 bases, with 20 bases sitting between them. CDR3 bases: TGTGCCAGCAGCCTTCAAGGTGTGGGAGACGGGGATACGCAGTATTTT. This translates into CASSLQGVGDGDTQYF.

This chain uses TRBV10-3 with TRBJ2-7, with D perhaps TRBD1 (6 bases). This CDR3 comprises 13 residues. V was clipped by 4 bases and J by 3 bases, with 10 bases between them. The germline V gene encodes CDR1 ENHRY and CDR2 SYGVKD. CDR3 sequence (DNA): TGTGCCATCAGTGGACAGGCAAACTACGAGCAGTACTTC. This translates into CAISGQANYEQYF.

In this sample, this clonotype turned up a few times. The chain links TRBV5-5 to TRBJ1-1; D gene ambiguous. CDR1 is SGHKS, CDR2 YYEKEE, per germline (reference sequence). V lost 0 bases and J lost 7, with 10 bases in between. The CDR3 loop spans 13 amino acids. The CDR3 reads CASSLVEVYEAFF. CDR3 nucleotide sequence: TGTGCCAGCAGCTTGGTCGAAGTCTATGAAGCTTTCTTT. Drawing the rest from reference TRBV5-5 and TRBJ1-1, the complete variable domain is DAGVTQSPTHLIKTRGQQVTLRCSPISGHKSVSWYQQVLGQGPQFIFQYYEKEERGRGNFPDRFSARQFPNYSSELNVNALLLGDSALYLCASSLVEVYEAFFGQGTRLTVV.

The rearrangement joins TRBV28 to TRBJ2-1; D is possibly TRBD2 (6 bases). The CDR3 is 10 amino acids. V lost 10 bases to trimming and J lost 6 bases, with 7 bases between them. Germline values: CDR1 MDHEN, CDR2 SYDVKM. The DNA for the CDR3 is TGTGCCACCGGGAGCAATGAGCAGTTCTTC. Residues: CATGSNEQFF.

This clonotype was seen a handful of times. This sequence joins TRBV7-9 and TRBJ1-1, with TRBD1 identical over 7 bases. In germline, CDR1 is SEHNR, CDR2 FQNEAQ (reference sequence). This CDR3 has 12 amino acids. V lost 3 bases, J lost 9 bases, and 4 bases stayed unmatched. This CDR3 reads CASSLGQKKAFF. Written as DNA, the CDR3 is TGTGCCAGCAGCTTGGGACAGAAAAAAGCTTTCTTT.

This clonotype came up a few times. The chain uses TRBV11-2 and TRBJ2-4; D is unclear. Germline V gives CDR1 SGHAT, CDR2 FQNNGV. The V end lost 4 bases, the J end lost 4 bases, and 20 bases lay between the germline ends. The CDR3 loop spans 17 amino acids. CDR3 amino acids: CASSSYRTGTFKNIQYF. The CDR3 region has the DNA TGTGCCAGCAGCTCGTATCGGACGGGTACCTTTAAAAACATTCAGTACTTC.